A selection of T cell receptor beta chains follows, all from one sample in a study of OX40 agonist ivuxolimab in advanced cancers. The table came from immunoSEQ multiplex PCR; TCRdb's copy has only in-frame clones and leaves some out. Here the sample spans approximately 60,000 clones, around four fifths being singletons. Sequencing was performed on CD4+ or CD8+ T cells sorted from blood, taken in a trial of the OX40 agonist ivuxolimab. The receptors originated from an adult with an advanced solid tumor such as melanoma, head and neck, liver or kidney cancer. The CDR3 runs from the conserved cysteine through the conserved F or W. D genes are given only for firm matches. Some rows mark clone size as missing; the rest say once, few, many or name a class of expanded clone.

j_call v_call clone_size d_call cdr3_nt cdr3_aa
TRBJ2-7 TRBV18 . . TGTGCCAGCTCACCGTCGAGCGACGAGCAGTACTTC CASSPSSDEQYF
TRBJ1-1 TRBV7-9 few . TGTGCCAGCACGCGGGTTCCTGAAGCTTTCTTT CASTRVPEAFF
TRBJ2-5 TRBV7-8 . TRBD2 TGTGCCAGCAGCTTAGAGCGGGGACAAGAGACCCAGTACTTC CASSLERGQETQYF
TRBJ2-7 TRBV11-3 . . TGTGCCAGCAGCACGACGGGACTGCGCTCCTACGAGCAGTACTTC CASSTTGLRSYEQYF
TRBJ1-1 TRBV4-1 few . TGCGCCAGCAGCCATCGACCCCGGAGCCCTGAAGCTTTCTTT CASSHRPRSPEAFF
TRBJ1-3 TRBV7-6 . . TGTGCCAGCAGCCCGACCAGCCCTGGAAACACCATATATTTT CASSPTSPGNTIYF
TRBJ1-1 TRBV9 . . TGTGCCAGCAGCGTAGCCGCCCAGGTGGGAGCTGAAGCTTTCTTT CASSVAAQVGAEAFF
TRBJ1-2 TRBV18 . . TGTGCCAGCTCACCGCGGGAGTATGGCTACACCTTC CASSPREYGYTF
TRBJ2-7 TRBV7-9 . . TGTGCCAGCAGCTCCGGACCCCCTTTGGTCTACGAGCAGTACTTC CASSSGPPLVYEQYF
TRBJ1-2 TRBV6-5 . . TGTGCCAGCAGTTACGAGGGGATTCGTCGGTATGGCTACACCTTC CASSYEGIRRYGYTF
TRBJ1-4 TRBV6-1 once TRBD1 TGTGCCAGCAAGACAGGGGATGAAAAACTGTTTTTT CASKTGDEKLFF
TRBJ2-3 TRBV9 . TRBD2 TGTGCCAGCAGCGTACGGCTAGCGGCAGATACGCAGTATTTT CASSVRLAADTQYF
TRBJ1-5 TRBV30 . TRBD1 TGTGCCTGGAGTGTCACAGGGGCAGGACAGCCCCAGCATTTT CAWSVTGAGQPQHF
TRBJ2-7 TRBV9 . . TGTGCCAGCAGCGTAGGTTCCACCAGCTCCTACGAGCAGTACTTC CASSVGSTSSYEQYF
TRBJ1-2 TRBV5-1 . . TGCGCCAGCACCCCCTCCTTGGGGGGAGACTATGGCTACACCTTC CASTPSLGGDYGYTF
TRBJ1-6 TRBV9 . . TGTGCCAGCAGCGCCAAACAGGAAACCTATAATTCACCCCTCCACTTT CASSAKQETYNSPLHF
TRBJ2-3 TRBV7-9 . TRBD2 TGTGCCAGCAGCTTAGTGGGCGGGGGGGCGACAGATACGCAGTATTTT CASSLVGGGATDTQYF
TRBJ1-1 TRBV6-1 . . TGTGCCAGCACCCACAGGGACACTGAAGCTTTCTTT CASTHRDTEAFF
TRBJ1-4 TRBV5-4 . TRBD1 TGTGCCAGCAGCTTTGGGACAGGGCTTACTAATGAAAAACTGTTTTTT CASSFGTGLTNEKLFF
TRBJ2-5 TRBV7-6 . TRBD1 TGTGCCAGCAGCTTAGAGCAGACAGGGGGAAAGACCCAGTACTTC CASSLEQTGGKTQYF
TRBJ2-2 TRBV14 . . TGTGCCAGCAGCCATGGGACACCGAACACCGGGGAGCTGTTTTTT CASSHGTPNTGELFF
TRBJ2-2 TRBV9 . . TGTGCCAGCAGTAAATCGGCCCCAATTCAAACCGGGGAGCTGTTTTTT CASSKSAPIQTGELFF
TRBJ1-3 TRBV6-5 . . TGTGCCAGCAGTTACTCCCAGGGAGGAAACACCATATATTTT CASSYSQGGNTIYF
TRBJ2-2 TRBV29-1 . . TGCAGCGCCGGGACCCGGGAGCTGTTTTTT CSAGTRELFF
TRBJ2-2 TRBV5-8 . . TGTGCCAGCAGCTTGGGACAGTCAAGAAGGACCGGGGAGCTGTTTTTT CASSLGQSRRTGELFF
TRBJ2-3 TRBV6-5 . TRBD2 TGTGCCAGCAGTCCCTTAGCGGGAGGGACAGATACGCAGTATTTT CASSPLAGGTDTQYF
TRBJ2-1 TRBV6-4 . TRBD2 TGTGCCAGCAGTGGGAGACTAGCGGTGTACAATGAGCAGTTCTTC CASSGRLAVYNEQFF
TRBJ2-2 TRBV5-6 . . TGTGCCAGCGGGGTCGGGGAGCTGTTTTTT CASGVGELFF
TRBJ2-7 TRBV11-2 . . TGTGCCAGCAGCTCAAAGGGACAATACTTTTTGGGTTACGAGCAGTACTTC CASSSKGQYFLGYEQYF
TRBJ1-6 TRBV5-4 . . TGTGCCAGCAGCTTGATAGGGGGAAATTCACCCCTCCACTTT CASSLIGGNSPLHF
TRBJ1-1 TRBV5-1 few TRBD1 TGCGCCAGCAGCTTGGATCAGGGGGGTTATCCTGAAGCTTTCTTT CASSLDQGGYPEAFF
TRBJ1-2 TRBV5-1 . TRBD1 TGCGCCAGCAGATCAAGGACAGGGTCAGACTATGGCTACACCTTC CASRSRTGSDYGYTF
TRBJ2-7 TRBV6-1 once . TGTGCCAGCAGTTCGCGTGCCCGGTGGTACTTC CASSSRARWYF
TRBJ1-6 TRBV10-3 . TRBD1 TGTGCCATCAGTGAGGACAGGGATTCACCCCTCCACTTT CAISEDRDSPLHF
TRBJ1-5 TRBV4-2 . TRBD1 TGTGCCAGCAGCCAAGGGAGGGCAGGGGGATTGGGTCAGCCCCAGCATTTT CASSQGRAGGLGQPQHF
TRBJ2-2 TRBV7-2 . TRBD2 TGTGCCAGCAGCTTAGTAGCGGGGAAGAACACCGGGGAGCTGTTTTTT CASSLVAGKNTGELFF
TRBJ2-5 TRBV11-3 . TRBD2 TGTGCCAGCAGCTTAGGTCGCGGGAGGGGAAAAGAGACCCAGTACTTC CASSLGRGRGKETQYF
TRBJ2-7 TRBV11-3 . . TGTGCCAGCAGTCCTGGGGAGGCTAGGGAAGGTGAGCAGTACTTC CASSPGEAREGEQYF
TRBJ1-2 TRBV2 . . TGTGCCAGCAGTACCCTCCGCAGTTCTCGTGGCTACACCTTC CASSTLRSSRGYTF
TRBJ1-2 TRBV25-1 . . TGTGCCAGCAGTAGAGATGGCTACACCTTC CASSRDGYTF
TRBJ1-6 TRBV27 . . TGTGCCAGCAGTTACCGCCGGGACGCTGCCCTCGGTACACCCCTCCACTTT CASSYRRDAALGTPLHF
TRBJ1-2 TRBV5-1 . . TGCGCCAGCAGGGGCGGGGGATTAACTAACTATGGCTACACCTTC CASRGGGLTNYGYTF
TRBJ1-1 TRBV7-2 . . TGTGCCAGCAGTAAGACGTGGAACACTGAAGCTTTCTTT CASSKTWNTEAFF
TRBJ1-1 TRBV6-6 . . TGTGCCAGCAGTTACTCAGGAGGGAACACTGAAGCTTTCTTT CASSYSGGNTEAFF
TRBJ1-3 TRBV5-1 . TRBD1 TGCGCCAGCAGCTTATCGGGACAGGGTATCGGCTCTGGAAACACCATATATTTT CASSLSGQGIGSGNTIYF
TRBJ2-7 TRBV20-1 . . TGCAGTGCCTACCGGGACATCCAGTACTTC CSAYRDIQYF
TRBJ2-3 TRBV6-6 few TRBD2 TGTGCCAGCAGTGGAGAGAGCGGGGGGGCTTCAGATACGCAGTATTTT CASSGESGGASDTQYF
TRBJ1-2 TRBV29-1 once . TGCAGCGTTGAGCGTGACAGAGACTATGGCTACACCTTC CSVERDRDYGYTF
TRBJ2-1 TRBV21-1 few . TGTGCCAGGATCCGATCCAATGAGCAGTTCTTC CARIRSNEQFF
TRBJ2-7 TRBV19 . TRBD1 TGTGCCAGTAGTACGTCGACAGGGCTTGGGCAGCAGTACTTC CASSTSTGLGQQYF
TRBJ2-5 TRBV7-7 . TRBD2 TGTGCCAGCAGCCCATTAGCGGGAATAGGGGAGACCCAGTACTTC CASSPLAGIGETQYF
TRBJ2-7 TRBV7-3 . TRBD2 TGTGCCAGCAGCTTGGCTGGCGGGGGGAGCTCCTACGAGCAGTACTTC CASSLAGGGSSYEQYF
TRBJ2-2 TRBV11-1 once . TGTGCCAGCAGCCACATTGGCACCGGGGAGCTGTTTTTT CASSHIGTGELFF
TRBJ2-2 TRBV7-9 few . TGTGCCAGCAGCCCCCTGGAGTTGTTGGACACCGGGGAGCTGTTTTTT CASSPLELLDTGELFF
TRBJ1-6 TRBV27 many TRBD1 TGTGCCAGCAGCCTCTGGACAGGGGGGCATTCACCCCTCCACTTT CASSLWTGGHSPLHF
TRBJ1-4 TRBV10-2 . . TGCGCCAGCAGTGATGGGACAATACTTAATGAAAAACTGTTTTTT CASSDGTILNEKLFF
TRBJ1-4 TRBV9 . . TGTGCCAGCAGCGTAGTGGTTGGGGAAAAACTGTTTTTT CASSVVVGEKLFF
TRBJ1-5 TRBV6-5 once . TGTGCCAGCAGTTACAGGGAGGAGAGCAATCAGCCCCAGCATTTT CASSYREESNQPQHF